This T cell receptor (beta chain) originates from a study of blood T cell repertoires in COVID-19. Study-level information: The origin of the acute and convalescent COVID-19 samples was the United States, Italy and Spain. T cells, B-cell-depleted T cells, or PBMCs provided the cDNA or gDNA that served as material.

Assay: immunoSEQ multiplex PCR; the TCRdb copy retains only in-frame clones and omits some. The sample has 50,000 to 55,000 clones; roughly 90% are singletons. The V segment lost 5 bases and the J segment 5 bases; nucleotides outside the gene matches: 8. Germline V gene sequence: CDR1 SGHTA, CDR2 FQGNSA. This CDR3 is 17 amino acids long. Sequenced input: peripheral blood. This sequence was found in a man older than 75 with acute or convalescent COVID-19. The chain combines TRBV7-2 with TRBJ2-2; 13 bases line up with TRBD2. This chain's CDR3 is CASSPRLAGGQTGELFF. In DNA form, the CDR3 reads TGTGCCAGCAGCCCCCGACTAGCGGGGGGACAAACCGGGGAGCTGTTTTTT.